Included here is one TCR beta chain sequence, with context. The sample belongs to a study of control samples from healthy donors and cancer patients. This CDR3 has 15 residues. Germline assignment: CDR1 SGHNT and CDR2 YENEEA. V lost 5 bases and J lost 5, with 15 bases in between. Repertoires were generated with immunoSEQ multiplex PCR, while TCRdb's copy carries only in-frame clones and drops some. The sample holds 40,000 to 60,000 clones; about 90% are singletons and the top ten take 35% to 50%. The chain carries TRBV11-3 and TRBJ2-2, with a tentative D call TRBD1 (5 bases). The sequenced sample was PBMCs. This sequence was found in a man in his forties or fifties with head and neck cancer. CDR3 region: CASSSTGGQTGELFF. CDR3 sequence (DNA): TGTGCCAGCAGCAGCACAGGCGGTCAAACCGGGGAGCTGTTTTTT. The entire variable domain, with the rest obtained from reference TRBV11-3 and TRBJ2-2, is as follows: EAGVVQSPRYKIIEKKQPVAFWCNPISGHNTLYWYLQNLGQGPELLIRYENEEAVDDSQLPKDRFSAERLKGVDSTLKIQPAELGDSAVYLCASSSTGGQTGELFFGEGSRLTVL.